The rows below give T cell receptor beta chains drawn from one sample of a study of shared clonotypes between healthy human individuals. Produced via immunoSEQ multiplex PCR; TCRdb's table is partial and in-frame only. The table has about 1.1 million clones, roughly 80% seen once; the top ten hold about 0.94%. The source material was memory CD4+ T cells from PBMCs. The receptor source for this set is a man aged 18 to 29 in good health. Some clones in this sample may be carry-over from other donors' samples. The CDR3 runs from the conserved cysteine through the conserved F or W. The D gene is left open where the match is weak. Part of the rows lack a size; the others show once, few, many or a class for expanded clones.

size	V	J	D	DNA	CDR3
.	TRBV6-5	TRBJ2-3	.	TGTGCCAGCATATCTTCGTGGGGTACGCAGTATTTT	CASISSWGTQYF
.	TRBV5-4	TRBJ1-4	.	TGTGCCAGCAGCTGGAAGTCAGGGGCAACTAATGAAAAACTGTTTTTT	CASSWKSGATNEKLFF
.	TRBV5-4	TRBJ2-2	.	TGTGCCAGCAGTCTACCTAGCGAGAGGTTCACCGGGGAGCTGTTTTTT	CASSLPSERFTGELFF
many	TRBV5-8	TRBJ2-3	.	TGTGCCAGCAGCTTTAGGCTAAGCACAGATACGCAGTATTTT	CASSFRLSTDTQYF
.	TRBV5-4	TRBJ2-3	TRBD2	TGTGCCAGCAGCTTAACCGGGACTAGAACAGATACGCAGTATTTT	CASSLTGTRTDTQYF
.	TRBV15	TRBJ1-5	.	TGTGCCACCAGCAGAGATCGCGGGAGTCAGGGGAATCAGCCCCAGCATTTT	CATSRDRGSQGNQPQHF
once	TRBV7-3	TRBJ2-1	.	TGTGCCAGCAGCCTAAGCCGACAGTTCTTC	CASSLSRQFF
.	TRBV5-1	TRBJ2-1	.	TGCGCCAGCAGCTTGTCCGGCGCGAGCTCCTACAATGAGCAGTTCTTC	CASSLSGASSYNEQFF
.	TRBV27	TRBJ1-3	.	TGTGCCAGCAGTGTGCTTGGCTCTGGAAACACCATATATTTT	CASSVLGSGNTIYF
.	TRBV7-3	TRBJ2-7	.	TGTGCCAGCAGCTTAACCGCAACTACCCTGGTCGAGCAGTACTTC	CASSLTATTLVEQYF
.	TRBV4-1	TRBJ1-2	.	TGCGCCAGCAGCCAAGATGTCGGCGTCTCGTATGGCTACACCTTC	CASSQDVGVSYGYTF
.	TRBV7-2	TRBJ2-7	.	TGTGCCAGCAGCCCACTTCCGGGACCCTCCGGCTACGAGCAGTACTTC	CASSPLPGPSGYEQYF
few	TRBV7-9	TRBJ1-1	.	TGTGCCAGCAGCTGGACCCAGGGAACTGAAGCTTTCTTT	CASSWTQGTEAFF
.	TRBV5-1	TRBJ2-7	.	TGCGCCAGCAGCTTGCAGGGGAGCTTAAACTACGAGCAGTACTTC	CASSLQGSLNYEQYF
many	TRBV28	TRBJ2-1	.	TGTGCCAGCATCCAGTCAGGGCTTAACAATGAGCAGTTCTTC	CASIQSGLNNEQFF